Below are 5 T cell receptor beta chains sequenced from a single sample in a study of blood T cells in healthy people across ages. PCR was performed a second time for 7 to 11 cycles using a sample-barcoded 5' primer and a J-beta primer mix. TCRdb re-called the 5' RACE reads through MiXCR, storing one row per CDR3 protein. The table has roughly 800,000 distinct CDR3 sequences, 55% to 70% seen once; the top ten hold 22%. Sequencing was done on a sample of blood. The receptors come from a man aged 25 to 45 in good health.

About this clonotype: The junction does not match germline at one end; this may be a read error. The rearrangement uses TRBV7-2 and TRBJ2-6, with 10 bases aligning to TRBD2. Germline V lookup: CDR1 SGHTA, CDR2 FQGNSA. This CDR3 spans 17 amino acids. The CDR3 region is CASSLAGGSSGANVLTF. DNA of the CDR3: TGTGCCAGCAGTTTAGCGGGAGGCAGCTCTGGGGCCAACGTCCTGACTTTC.

This clonotype was picked up a small number of times. The V gene is TRBV10-1, the J gene TRBJ2-3; 7 bases line up with TRBD2. J gave up 5 bases and V 10 bases, and 6 bases lay outside the gene matches. Germline lookup yields CDR1 WNHNN and CDR2 SYGVQD (reference sequence). The CDR3 runs to 12 residues. CDR3 bases: TGCGCCACCTCTAGCGGTCAAGATACGCAGTATTTT. Residues: CATSSGQDTQYF.

The chain combines TRBV4-2 with TRBJ1-6; 8 nucleotides match TRBD1. Trimming took 0 bases from V and 7 from J; bases not matched to a gene: 5. CDR3 length equals 16 residues. Germline loops: CDR1 LGHNA, CDR2 YNFKEQ. The CDR3: CASSQDWTGYNSPLHF. Written as DNA, the CDR3 is TGTGCCAGCAGCCAAGATTGGACAGGGTACAATTCACCCCTCCACTTT.

Of note for this clonotype: This may stem from a read error, because a much larger clone lies one nucleotide away. The rearrangement links TRBV6-5 to TRBJ2-5; 7 nucleotides agree with TRBD2. The CDR3 sequence is 13 residues long. With 5 bases clipped from V and 7 bases from J, the junction kept 7 bases outside the gene matches. The V gene's germline CDR1 is MNHEY and CDR2 SVGAGI. The CDR3 bases are TGTGCCAGCAGTGGGGGGACGGGGGGGACCCAGTACTTC. As protein: CASSGGTGGTQYF.

This clonotype was found a few times. The chain joins TRBV7-2 to TRBJ2-1; the D is unclear. The V gene's germline CDR1 is SGHTA and CDR2 FQGNSA. V was shortened by 5 bases and J by 3 bases, with 11 bases between the two germline ends. The CDR3 length is 14 residues. Written as DNA, the CDR3 is TGTGCCAGCAGCCCCGAGTGGGACTACAATGAGCAGTTCTTC. Translating gives CASSPEWDYNEQFF.